These 12 T cell receptor beta chains were sequenced from one sample in a study of T cells expressing NK-cell markers. TCRdb reprocessed the 5' RACE reads and stores each CDR3 protein as one record, lacking DNA. The data show 550,000 or so distinct CDR3 sequences, and the top ten clones hold approximately 3.6%. The source material was blood T cells: a sorted CD56 or NKG2C T cell subset, CD4+ or CD8+ T cells, or bulk PBMC T cells (not recorded which). These receptors all come from a man between 18 and 35 years old in good health.

V and J are TRBV5-1 and TRBJ2-5. The CDR3 consists of 12 residues. Germline CDR1 is SGHRS and CDR2 is YFSETQ. This CDR3 is CASSLNKETQYF.

The gene calls are TRBV7-6 and TRBJ2-1; without DNA, the TCRdb call of TRBD2 cannot be checked. The CDR3 runs to 13 residues. CDR1 and CDR2 (germline): SGHVS, FNYEAQ. This CDR3 is CASSLTREDEQFF.

V gene TRBV12-3 or TRBV12-4 combines with J gene TRBJ2-5; TCRdb's assignment of TRBD1 cannot be checked, as there is no DNA. The CDR3 is 14 amino acids. This CDR3 reads CASSFFTPGETQYF.

The rearrangement joins TRBV7-9 to TRBJ2-4. Germline CDR1 and CDR2: SEHNR and FQNEAQ (reference sequence). The CDR3 extends over 16 amino acids. CDR3 sequence: CASSFGDLKAKNIQYF.

The V call is TRBV20-1, the J call TRBJ2-7; the TRBD2 assignment by TCRdb is unverifiable without DNA. CDR1 DFQATT and CDR2 SNEGSKA come from the germline V gene (reference sequence). The CDR3 spans 13 residues. CDR3 in amino acids: CSARGLAGYEQYF.

This chain uses TRBV6-2 or TRBV6-3 with TRBJ2-5; with no DNA, the TCRdb D assignment of TRBD1 cannot be verified. The V gene's germline CDR1 is MNHEY and CDR2 SVGEGT. CDR3 length: 14 residues. The chain's CDR3 is CASSFVTGMETQYF.

The chain links TRBV20-1 to TRBJ2-1; the D gene TCRdb calls, TRBD2, cannot be checked with no DNA. This CDR3 comprises 16 residues. Germline V CDR1 and CDR2: DFQATT, SNEGSKA (reference sequence). The CDR3: CSARVLEAGGYNEQFF.

V usage is TRBV7-9 and J usage is TRBJ2-3; TCRdb's D call, TRBD1, is unchecked because there is no DNA. There are 16 residues in the CDR3. In germline, CDR1 is SEHNR, CDR2 FQNEAQ (reference sequence). The CDR3 spells CASSLPASYAPDTQYF.

The chain is built from TRBV5-1 and TRBJ2-5; the D call from TCRdb, TRBD2, cannot be confirmed without DNA. CDR1 is SGHRS, CDR2 YFSETQ, per germline. CDR3 length equals 15 residues. This CDR3 is CASSLVASGSETQYF.

The rearrangement joins TRBV12-3 or TRBV12-4 to TRBJ1-3. The CDR3 runs 13 residues. CDR3 sequence: CASSLAWGNTIYF.

The rearrangement uses TRBV5-1 and TRBJ2-1; TCRdb designates TRBD1, a call that cannot be tested without DNA. This CDR3 has 15 residues. Germline CDR1 SGHRS, CDR2 YFSETQ. The CDR3 protein is CASRGGSGAPNEQFF.

The J gene is TRBJ2-3, the V gene TRBV5-4; TCRdb proposes TRBD2, but this gene call is untestable without DNA. The CDR3 consists of 17 residues. CDR1 and CDR2 from the germline V gene are SGHNT and YYREEE (reference sequence). CDR3 region: CASSLVLAGAITDTQYF.